This T cell receptor (beta chain) is from a study of immune evolution from preneoplasia to lung adenocarcinoma. Notes on this clone: Its antigen remains unknown.

General observations from the study: T cell clonality was higher in KRAS-mutant than EGFR-mutant or wild-type nodules. Later-stage lesions appeared to have more T cells, more diversity, less clonality.

This table comes from immunoSEQ multiplex PCR, and its TCRdb copy is limited to in-frame clones, with some not included. The repertoire holds approximately 4,900 clones, with 88% as singletons. The specimen was FFPE atypical adenomatous hyperplasia tissue from the lung. Described subset: atypical adenomatous hyperplasia (AAH), lung preneoplasia. This sequence was found in a person aged 70 to 85 with lung adenocarcinoma.

The CDR3 DNA reads as TGTGCCAGCAGCAAGAGGAGAGCTTTCTTT. This encodes CASSKRRAFF. The V and J genes are TRBV21-1 and TRBJ1-1. TRBV21-1 constitutes a pseudogene. This CDR3 comprises 10 residues.